A single sample gave rise to the 14 T cell receptor beta chains below, sequenced in a study of cytomegalovirus exposure and HLA in healthy donors. The PCR made use of 60 Vbeta and 13 Jbeta primers. Assay: immunoSEQ multiplex PCR; the TCRdb copy retains only in-frame clones and omits some. Among about 130,000 clones listed, roughly 79% were seen once. Sequences were obtained from PBMCs. These receptors were obtained from a woman aged 50 to 60 in good health and CMV-seronegative.

The sample holds one count of this clone. This chain uses TRBV4-1 with TRBJ1-3; D is ambiguous. The CDR3 has 14 residues. Germline V lookup: CDR1 MGHRA, CDR2 YSYEKL. Trimming shortened V by 1 base and J by 2 bases, and 6 bases separated the two germline ends. CDR3 sequence reads: CASSQGRAGNTIYF. CDR3 in DNA: TGCGCCAGCAGCCAAGGGAGGGCTGGAAACACCATATATTTT.

J is TRBJ2-1 and V is TRBV5-6; 9 positions agree with TRBD1. V was clipped by 4 bases and J by 8 bases; unmatched bases: 10. The CDR3 totals 15 residues. The germline V gene has CDR1 SGHDT and CDR2 YYEEEE. Here the CDR3 DNA reads TGTGCCAGCAGCCCTGGGACAGGGTTAGGTGATGAGCAGTTCTTC. The encoded protein is CASSPGTGLGDEQFF.

The chain carries TRBV13 and TRBJ1-2; a possible D gene is TRBD1 (6 bases). V was shortened by 6 bases and J by 3 bases, with 14 bases between the two germline ends. The CDR3 has 14 amino acids. Germline V CDR1 and CDR2: PRHDT, FYEKMQ (reference sequence). CDR3 in DNA: TGTGCCAGCAGACCGATTGACAGGTACTATGGCTACACCTTC. This encodes CASRPIDRYYGYTF.

There are a few counts of this clone. This sequence joins TRBV6-1 and TRBJ2-7; tentative D call: TRBD2 (5 bases). The CDR3 extends over 13 amino acids. The V gene's germline CDR1 is MNHNS and CDR2 SASEGT. Trimming stripped 1 base from V and 6 bases from J, with 10 bases between. The DNA for the CDR3 is TGTGCCAGCAGTGAAGAGAGGGTTTTCGAGCAGTACTTC. It specifies CASSEERVFEQYF.

The rearrangement links TRBV27 to TRBJ1-1; no reliable D call. Looked up from germline, CDR1 is MNHEY and CDR2 is SMNVEV (reference sequence). V gave up 4 bases and J gave up 6 bases, with 15 bases separating them. The CDR3 has 14 residues. The DNA of the CDR3 is TGTGCCAGCAGTTCCCGTCGCGGGGTGGCTGAAGCTTTCTTT. It encodes CASSSRRGVAEAFF.

This rearrangement joins TRBV25-1 to TRBJ1-4; the match to TRBD1 covers 8 bases. V lost 2 bases to trimming and J lost 8 bases; unmatched junction nucleotides: 10. This CDR3 region has 16 residues. Looked up from germline, CDR1 is MGHDK and CDR2 is SYGVNS. The CDR3 coding sequence is TGTGCCAGCAGTGAAAATGACAGGGGAGCTGGAGAAAAACTGTTTTTT. It is translated as CASSENDRGAGEKLFF. The whole variable domain, remainder taken from reference TRBV25-1 and TRBJ1-4, is EADIYQTPRYLVIGTGKKITLECSQTMGHDKMYWYQQDPGMELHLIHYSYGVNSTEKGDLSSESTVSRIRTEHFPLTLESARPSHTSQYLCASSENDRGAGEKLFFGSGTQLSVL.

This chain links TRBV6-1 with TRBJ1-4, with 9 nucleotides matching TRBD1. The CDR3 totals 14 residues. Trimming removed 5 bases from V and 6 bases from J; junction bases left unmatched: 4. CDR1 and CDR2 from the germline V gene are MNHNS and SASEGT. The CDR3 nucleotides are TGTGCCAGCAGTCTACAGGGGGCCGATGAAAAACTGTTTTTT. Amino acids: CASSLQGADEKLFF.

This clone was seen more than once but under ten times. This chain connects TRBV7-2 to TRBJ1-2; 11 bases match TRBD1. CDR3 length: 16 amino acids. The V and J ends lost 1 base and 7 bases, in that order; junction bases with no gene match: 8. The germline V gene encodes CDR1 SGHTA and CDR2 FQGNSA. The CDR3 loop is CASSLDPGQGVFGYTF. In nucleotides, the CDR3 is TGTGCCAGCAGCTTAGATCCGGGACAGGGGGTATTTGGCTACACCTTC.

The CDR3 DNA sequence: TGTGCCAGCAGGTTCACAGGGAAGGGCAACAATGAGCAGTTCTTC. Its protein product is CASRFTGKGNNEQFF. J is TRBJ2-1 and V is TRBV6-6; D perhaps matches TRBD1 (6 bases). V gave up 6 bases and J gave up 5 bases, with 17 bases separating them. This CDR3 is 15 amino acids long. Germline CDR1 is MNHNY and CDR2 is SVGAGI (reference sequence).

The rearrangement joins TRBV30 to TRBJ2-7, with TRBD2 identical over 7 bases. The germline CDR1 and CDR2 sequences are GTSNPN and SVGIG (reference sequence). V was clipped by 4 bases and J by 7 bases; unmatched bases: 7. The CDR3 is made up of 12 amino acids. CDR3 in DNA: TGTGCCTGGACTAGCGGACCTCGTGAGCAGTACTTC. It codes for CAWTSGPREQYF.

The gene calls are TRBV18 and TRBJ2-5; D may be TRBD1 (6 bases). The V and J ends lost 2 bases and 2 bases respectively, with 6 bases between them. CDR3 length: 13 amino acids. Germline V gene lookup returns CDR1 KGHSH and CDR2 LQKENI. The CDR3 is CASSPGTQETQYF. CDR3 DNA sequence: TGTGCCAGCTCACCAGGGACACAAGAGACCCAGTACTTC. Using reference TRBV18 and TRBJ2-5 for the parts outside the CDR3, the full variable domain is NAGVMQNPRHLVRRRGQEARLRCSPMKGHSHVYWYRQLPEEGLKFMVYLQKENIIDESGMPKERFSAEFPKEGPSILRIQQVVRGDSAAYFCASSPGTQETQYFGPGTRLLVL.

This chain connects TRBV25-1 to TRBJ1-4; D remains unclear. V gave up 3 bases and J gave up 0 bases, with 8 bases separating them. Germline-derived CDR1 and CDR2 are MGHDK and SYGVNS. CDR3 length: 15 amino acids. The CDR3: CASSDHGTTNEKLFF. The CDR3 nucleotides are TGTGCCAGCAGTGACCACGGGACAACTAATGAAAAACTGTTTTTT.

This clone was found a few times. CDR3 sequence: CASSFKTGTGEKLFF. In DNA form, the CDR3 reads TGTGCCAGCAGTTTTAAGACAGGGACTGGGGAAAAACTGTTTTTT. This chain uses TRBV28 with TRBJ1-4, with 7 bases fitting TRBD1. Germline-derived CDR1 and CDR2 are MDHEN and SYDVKM. CDR3 size: 15 residues. The junction had 9 bases not matched to a gene; V was cut back by 3 bases and J by 8 bases.

This chain connects TRBV23-1 to TRBJ2-7; TRBD1 matches at 9 bases. TRBV23-1 is recorded as an ORF, its role being uncertain. The CDR3 runs 18 residues. J was trimmed by 1 base and V by 0 bases; bases with no gene match: 10. The DNA of the CDR3 is TGCGCCAGCAGTCAATCGGACAGGGGTGTGTTGGGTTCCTACGAGCAGTACGTC. Its translation: CASSQSDRGVLGSYEQYV.